Listed below are T cell receptor beta chains from one sample, sequenced in a study of CD8 T cells in ankylosing spondylitis. MiXCR, applied by TCRdb to the 5' RACE reads, yields one record per CDR3 protein. The sample has some 140,000 distinct CDR3 sequences; roughly 8% are singletons. The sequenced sample consisted of synovial fluid, either unsorted or a sorted T cell fraction (not recorded which). These receptors were taken from a male donor with ankylosing spondylitis. Each CDR3 is given without its conserved first and last residue. The order of the fields is V gene, CDR3 protein.

TRBV4-3	ASSLRDGYGYT
TRBV20-1	SAHGDREGRGEQF
TRBV6-1	ASSERSEGDWSYEQY
TRBV4-1	ASSQAAQTQY
TRBV12-3/TRBV12-4	ASSFFSGTDTQY
TRBV28	ASSLQGGQPQH
TRBV5-1	ASRGDLSYEQY
TRBV7-2	ASSLGWRPGAKNIQY
TRBV12-3/TRBV12-4	ASSLTAVGGELF
TRBV4-3	ASSQGLEQETQY
TRBV7-2	ASSPSREDGYT
TRBV20-1	SSNRVWGEKLF
TRBV5-1	ASSLSSGNTEAF
TRBV28	ASSLAEQGLLGEQY
TRBV28	ASTSLAGGPLFQQY
TRBV10-2	ASSEVSYNEQF
TRBV7-2	ASREGVAGVSNTQY
TRBV2	ASSEVRGFEGEQY
TRBV20-1	SARDHRLAGYEQY
TRBV7-2	ASSPRRLQETQY
TRBV7-2	ASSAFEGNTIY
TRBV7-2	ASSFDLWWQY
TRBV7-2	ASSLYRGAEAF
TRBV12-3/TRBV12-4	ASSLGDSGRTEQF
TRBV2	ASGGQWPGLATDTQY
TRBV20-1	SATFREKGQY
TRBV9	ASSARGGAHEQY
TRBV5-1	ASSLPPLSGTDTQY
TRBV29-1	SVYQAGGSNTEAF
TRBV4-3	ASSPTRDYSYNEQF
TRBV5-1	ASSPWASQNTEAF
TRBV20-1	SAKFSGGGAFDEQF
TRBV27	ASSPTVASGAYEQY
TRBV28	ASRTSNTIY
TRBV7-9	ASSLGQNFEAF
TRBV7-2	ASSYYGSGQETQY
TRBV20-1	SAKASATNEKLF
TRBV20-1	SATVAGGYGYT